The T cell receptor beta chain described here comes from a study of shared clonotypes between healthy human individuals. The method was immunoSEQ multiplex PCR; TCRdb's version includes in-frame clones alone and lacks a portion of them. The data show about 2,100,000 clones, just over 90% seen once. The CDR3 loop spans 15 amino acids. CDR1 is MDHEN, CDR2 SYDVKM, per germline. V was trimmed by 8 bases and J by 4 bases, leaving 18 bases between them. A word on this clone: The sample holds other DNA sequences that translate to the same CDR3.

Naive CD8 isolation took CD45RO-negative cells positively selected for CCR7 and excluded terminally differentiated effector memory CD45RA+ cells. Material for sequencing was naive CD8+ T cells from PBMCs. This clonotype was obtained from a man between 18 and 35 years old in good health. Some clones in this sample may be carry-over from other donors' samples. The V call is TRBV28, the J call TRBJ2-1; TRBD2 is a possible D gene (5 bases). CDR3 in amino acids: CASSSRRSPYNEQFF. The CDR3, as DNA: TGTGCCAGCTCTTCCCGGAGGTCCCCATACAATGAGCAGTTCTTC.